The 17 T cell receptor beta chains in this list originate from one sample, sequenced in a study of blood T cell repertoires in COVID-19. Generated by immunoSEQ multiplex PCR, the TCRdb table keeps only in-frame clones and is missing some. The sample yields some 120,000 clones, 85% seen once. Sequencing was done on a sample of peripheral blood. These TCRs come from a human donor in a cohort sampled during active COVID-19.

V usage is TRBV5-1 and J usage is TRBJ1-6, with a tentative D call TRBD1 (5 bases). In germline, CDR1 is SGHRS, CDR2 YFSETQ. The V and J ends lost 4 bases and 4 bases respectively, with 12 bases between them. The CDR3 is 15 residues long. CDR3 sequence (DNA): TGCGCCAGCAGCCCTCGGGGGAATTATAATTCACCCCTCCACTTT. Translating it yields CASSPRGNYNSPLHF.

The chain couples TRBV7-2 to TRBJ1-1; no clear D. CDR3 size: 14 residues. Germline lookup yields CDR1 SGHTA and CDR2 FQGNSA. V was clipped by 7 bases and J by 1 base, with 13 bases between them. As DNA, the CDR3 is TGTGCCAGCACCCTAGTCGTCAGGAACACTGAAGCTTTCTTT. Translation: CASTLVVRNTEAFF. The complete variable domain, with remaining parts taken from reference TRBV7-2 and TRBJ1-1, reads GAGVSQSPSNKVTEKGKDVELRCDPISGHTALYWYRQSLGQGLEFLIYFQGNSAPDKSGLPSDRFSAERTGGSVSTLTIQRTQQEDSAVYLCASTLVVRNTEAFFGQGTRLTVV.

V usage is TRBV18 and J usage is TRBJ2-2; 12 nucleotides match TRBD1. V was clipped by 0 bases and J by 5 bases; unmatched bases: 1. CDR1 KGHSH and CDR2 LQKENI come from the germline V gene. The CDR3 loop spans 16 amino acids. As DNA, the CDR3 is TGTGCCAGCTCACCACCGGGACAGGGGGCAACCGGGGAGCTGTTTTTT. Its translation: CASSPPGQGATGELFF.

The J gene is TRBJ2-5, the V gene TRBV6-5; D is possibly TRBD2 (6 bases). Germline V lookup: CDR1 MNHEY, CDR2 SVGAGI. V shed 7 bases and J shed 5 bases, with 14 bases lying between them. The CDR3 is made up of 13 amino acids. CDR3 in amino acids: CASTGLTLETQYF. The CDR3 nucleotides are TGTGCCAGCACCGGACTAACGCTGGAGACCCAGTACTTC.

The gene calls are TRBV19 and TRBJ2-2; the D gene is possibly TRBD2 (5 bases). The CDR3 is 13 amino acids. Germline V gene data show CDR1 as LNHDA and CDR2 as SQIVND (reference sequence). The ends were cut back, 3 bases at V and 6 bases at J, with 8 bases in the middle. As DNA, the CDR3 is TGTGCCAGTAGTATTGAGGAGGCCGGGGAGCTGTTTTTT. Amino acids: CASSIEEAGELFF. The whole variable domain, filled in from reference TRBV19 and TRBJ2-2, reads DGGITQSPKYLFRKEGQNVTLSCEQNLNHDAMYWYRQDPGQGLRLIYYSQIVNDFQKGDIAEGYSVSREKKESFPLTVTSAQKNPTAFYLCASSIEEAGELFFGEGSRLTVL.

The gene calls are TRBV10-2 and TRBJ2-2; maybe TRBD2 (5 bases). The CDR3 covers 14 residues. Germline assignment: CDR1 WSHSY and CDR2 SAAADI. The V end lost 2 bases, the J end lost 7 bases, and 11 bases lay between the germline ends. The CDR3 is CASSETSRGGELFF. CDR3 coding DNA: TGCGCCAGCAGTGAGACTAGTCGGGGCGGGGAGCTGTTTTTT.

This sequence joins TRBV5-1 and TRBJ1-1; 9 bases map to TRBD1. CDR1 is SGHRS, CDR2 YFSETQ, per germline. J lost 0 bases, V lost 4 bases, and 7 bases had no gene match. The CDR3 runs 16 residues. CDR3 DNA sequence: TGCGCCAGCAGCCAAGGACAGGGGATTATGAACACTGAAGCTTTCTTT. It yields the protein CASSQGQGIMNTEAFF.

This clone occurred once. V and J are TRBV25-1 and TRBJ1-2; no clear D gene. CDR3 length equals 15 residues. CDR1 and CDR2 (germline): MGHDK, SYGVNS. Trimming removed 4 bases at V and 0 bases at J, with 12 bases between. The CDR3 loop is CASSVAGPANYGYTF. The CDR3 DNA sequence: TGTGCCAGCAGTGTGGCGGGCCCAGCTAACTATGGCTACACCTTC.

The chain has TRBV29-1 and TRBJ1-2, with 9 positions matching TRBD1. V trimming: 1 base; J trimming: 10 bases; junction bases outside the gene matches: 7. Germline CDR1 SQVTM, CDR2 ANQGSEA. The CDR3 runs 13 residues. For the CDR3, the DNA is TGCAGCGTTGAAGCTGAGGGGACAGGGACCTACACCTTC. It yields the protein CSVEAEGTGTYTF.

This clone was observed a single time. The rearrangement links TRBV5-1 to TRBJ2-1; no definite D call. The CDR3 is 13 residues long. The V gene's germline CDR1 is SGHRS and CDR2 YFSETQ. V dropped 4 bases and J dropped 5 bases, with 10 bases sitting between them. DNA of the CDR3: TGCGCCAGCAGCCCGACCGCGGACAATGAGCAGTTCTTC. This translates into CASSPTADNEQFF.

This rearrangement joins TRBV9 to TRBJ1-2, with 7 bases identical to TRBD1. Germline V gene lookup returns CDR1 SGDLS and CDR2 YYNGEE. V was pared by 2 bases and J by 4 bases, with 8 bases of the junction left unmatched. This CDR3 has 15 residues. CDR3 bases: TGTGCCAGCAGCGTGGCCGGGACAGCCTCCTATGGCTACACCTTC. Translating gives CASSVAGTASYGYTF. Supplemented by reference TRBV9 and TRBJ1-2, the full variable domain reads DSGVTQTPKHLITATGQRVTLRCSPRSGDLSVYWYQQSLDQGLQFLIQYYNGEERAKGNILERFSAQQFPDLHSELNLSSLELGDSALYFCASSVAGTASYGYTFGSGTRLTVV.

The chain joins TRBV11-2 to TRBJ1-2; 8 bases match TRBD1. CDR1 is SGHAT, CDR2 FQNNGV, per germline. Unmatched junction bases numbered 12, after V lost 1 base and J lost 8 bases. The CDR3 loop spans 16 amino acids. The CDR3 nucleotides read TGTGCCAGCAGCTTAGTCGCAGGGGGCGGCGTGGGAGGCTACACCTTC. It translates to CASSLVAGGGVGGYTF.

Written as DNA, the CDR3 is TGCGCCAGCAGCTTGTCCTCTACAGGGGGAGGAACTGAAGCTTTCTTT. Translating it yields CASSLSSTGGGTEAFF. V gene TRBV5-1 combines with J gene TRBJ1-1; 8 nucleotides agree with TRBD1. From germline, CDR1 is SGHRS and CDR2 YFSETQ. V shed 1 base, J shed 5 bases, and the junction held 10 bases outside the gene matches. This CDR3 has 16 amino acids.

J is TRBJ2-7 and V is TRBV9; D may be TRBD1 (5 bases). CDR1 SGDLS and CDR2 YYNGEE come from the germline V gene. CDR3 length: 13 residues. V was trimmed by 0 bases and J by 6 bases, leaving 10 bases between them. CDR3 loop: CASSVDQQAEQYF. CDR3 DNA: TGTGCCAGCAGCGTAGATCAACAGGCCGAGCAGTACTTC.

The chain couples TRBV6-5 to TRBJ2-2, with unresolved D. Germline V lookup: CDR1 MNHEY, CDR2 SVGAGI. Trimming shortened V by 6 bases and J by 4 bases, and 6 bases separated the two germline ends. The CDR3 has 12 amino acids. DNA for the CDR3: TGTGCCAGCAGACTGCTCACCGGGGAGCTGTTTTTT. Its translation: CASRLLTGELFF.

The rearrangement links TRBV6-5 to TRBJ2-7; no clear D gene. This CDR3 has 14 amino acids. Germline V gene sequence: CDR1 MNHEY, CDR2 SVGAGI. The V end lost 5 bases, the J end lost 6 bases, and 17 bases lay between the germline ends. The CDR3 spells CASSPNPFPREQYV. The CDR3 bases are TGTGCCAGCAGTCCTAACCCTTTCCCCCGCGAGCAGTACGTC.

This sequence joins TRBV7-2 and TRBJ1-6; D is perhaps TRBD1 (6 bases). Germline CDR1 reads SGHTA; CDR2 reads FQGNSA. The V end lost 3 bases, the J end lost 9 bases, and 18 bases lay between the germline ends. The CDR3 has 16 amino acids. The CDR3 protein is CASSLAYRAGGSPLHF. CDR3 bases: TGTGCCAGCAGCTTGGCCTACAGGGCGGGCGGTTCACCCCTCCACTTT.